This T cell receptor (beta chain) was identified in a study of OX40 agonist ivuxolimab in advanced cancers. Study-level information: Dose-escalation patients' cancers were hepatocellular carcinoma, melanoma, renal cell or head and neck cancer. Prior therapy, whether anti-PD-1, anti-PD-L1 or anti-CTLA-4, was allowed, and approximately 37% had some.

Excluded were patients having autoimmune disease history or systemic immunosuppression. The timepoints at which blood was sampled were baseline, cycle 4 day 1, and cycle 7 day 1. The assay was immunoSEQ multiplex PCR, and TCRdb's table has in-frame clones only and misses some. The repertoire holds about 23,000 clones, with 77% as singletons. This CDR3 contains 12 residues. V usage is TRBV21-1 and J usage is TRBJ1-2. TRBV21-1 is a documented pseudogene. The specimen comprised CD4+ or CD8+ T cells sorted from blood, sampled in a trial of the OX40 agonist ivuxolimab. This sequence originates from an adult with an advanced solid tumor such as melanoma, head and neck, liver or kidney cancer. The CDR3, as DNA: TGTGCCAGCAGCAAATACGGGGAAGGCTACACCTTC. Its translation is CASSKYGEGYTF.